Presented here are 20 T cell receptor beta chains from one specimen sequenced in a study of CD8+ T cells in alopecia areata. Isolated RNA was reverse transcribed into cDNA used as the sequencing template. The method was immunoSEQ multiplex PCR; TCRdb's version includes in-frame clones alone and lacks a portion of them. The record shows about 270,000 clones for this sample, with no singletons present. Separation of pooled cutaneous lymph node cells was by sorting with CD4, CD8alpha, NKG2D, NKG2ACE and other markers. The material sequenced was CD4+ T cells sorted from a lymph node. These receptor sequences come from a C3H/HeJ mouse with alopecia areata. This mouse strain has H2-k as its MHC haplotype.

This clone was seen more than once but under ten times. Germline and genes: mouse. This chain's CDR3 is CASSSRGRNSDYTF. The part of the CDR3 DNA that was read is TGTGCCAGCAGTTCCAGGGGGCGAAACTCC. The chain recombines TRBV19 with TRBJ1-2, with 8 nucleotides matching TRBD1. The missing CDR3 end, 4 residues past where the read stops, is filled in from the germline J gene. The length of the CDR3 is 14 residues. Trimming removed 4 bases from V and 1 base from J; junction bases left unmatched: 3. The germline CDR1 and CDR2 sequences are FNHDT and SITEND (reference sequence).

A word on this clone: The genes and germline here are from mouse. The CDR3 goes on 4 residues after the read ends, and that part is filled in from the germline J gene. The identical CDR3 is also encoded by other nucleotide sequences in the sample. The chain uses TRBV13-1 and TRBJ2-1; TRBD2 agrees at 11 bases. The ends lost 3 bases at V and 6 bases at J; junction bases unmatched: 5. This CDR3 spans 15 amino acids. The germline V gene encodes CDR1 NSHNY and CDR2 SYGAGN. The sequenced CDR3 bases are TGTGCCAGCAGTGCTCTGACTGGGGGGGGTGCT. Residues: CASSALTGGGA. The CDR3 in full is CASSALTGGGAEQFF.

Notes on this clone: The germline and genes are mouse ones. The read terminates 4 residues ahead of where the CDR3 ends, so the germline J gene completes it. The sample has other DNA sequences that encode this CDR3 too. The chain carries TRBV31 and TRBJ1-1; a weak D match, TRBD1 (6 bases). CDR1 and CDR2 (germline): GKSSPN, SITVG. The CDR3 runs 14 residues. Trimming removed 0 bases from V and 0 bases from J, with 8 bases in between. CDR3 sequence reads: CAWSLRTANTEVFF. CDR3 DNA, as far as it was read: TGTGCCTGGAGTCTGAGGACAGCAAACACA.

This clone occurred many times. All gene names here are mouse names. This CDR3 reads CTCSATEGTGQLYF. Partial CDR3 DNA: TGCACCTGCAGTGCGACAGAAGGCACCGGG. The chain recombines TRBV1 with TRBJ2-2, with D perhaps matching TRBD1 (5 bases). The read finishes 4 residues shy of the CDR3 end, and the germline J gene is used to complete it. The CDR3 length is 14 residues. The germline V gene has CDR1 NSQYPW and CDR2 LRSPGD (reference sequence). Deletions cut 3 bases from V and 4 bases from J, with 9 bases between.

Remarks on this clone: Gene names refer to mouse genes. The CDR3 is cut off 4 residues early in the read; its end comes from the germline J gene. The chain has TRBV31 and TRBJ1-2; 7 nucleotides agree with TRBD1. There are 15 residues in the CDR3. Per the germline V gene, CDR1 is GKSSPN and CDR2 is SITVG. The ends lost 0 bases at V and 0 bases at J; junction bases unmatched: 4. The part of the CDR3 DNA that was read is TGTGCCTGGAGTCTATGGGGGACAGCAAACTCC. It codes for CAWSLWGTANS. In full, the CDR3 is CAWSLWGTANSDYTF.

This clone was recorded at least ten times. Gene names are mouse gene names. The read stops 4 residues short of the end of the CDR3; the missing end is completed from the germline J gene. This rearrangement joins TRBV17 to TRBJ2-2; 7 positions agree with TRBD1. Germline CDR1 and CDR2: MNHDT and YYDKIL. The CDR3 has 14 residues. V was pared by 3 bases and J by 3 bases, with 1 base of the junction left unmatched. The CDR3 loop reads CASSRGTDTGQLYF. Incomplete CDR3 DNA: TGTGCTAGCAGTAGGGGGACAGACACCGGG.

There are a few counts of this clone. Germline and genes: mouse. The read stops 4 residues short of the end of the CDR3; the missing end is completed from the germline J gene. The chain links TRBV13-3 to TRBJ2-1; TRBD1 matches 7 bases. CDR3 size: 14 residues. Trimming at V came to 2 bases and at J to 5 bases, leaving 4 bases not matched to a gene. In germline, CDR1 is NNHDY, CDR2 SYVADS. CDR3 amino acids: CASSEQGLDAEQFF. CDR3 DNA, as far as it was read: TGTGCCAGCAGTGAACAGGGGCTGGATGCT.

Regarding this clone: Mouse germline and gene names are used. The CDR3 is cut off 4 residues early in the read; its end comes from the germline J gene. V usage is TRBV19 and J usage is TRBJ2-7, with D possibly matching TRBD1 (7 bases). There are 14 residues in the CDR3. CDR1 FNHDT and CDR2 SITEND come from the germline V gene (reference sequence). V shed 2 bases and J shed 3 bases, with 12 bases lying between them. The CDR3 DNA, read in part, is TGTGCCAGCAGTATTCAAGGGGGCATCTAT. It is translated as CASSIQGGIY. The whole CDR3 reads CASSIQGGIYEQYF.

With respect to this clone: These gene names are mouse names. With the read ending 4 residues before the CDR3 end, the germline J gene is used to fill in that end. The genes are TRBV1 and TRBJ2-4; 10 nucleotides line up with TRBD2. The CDR3 is 14 residues long. Germline CDR1 is NSQYPW and CDR2 is LRSPGD (reference sequence). The CDR3: CTCSGWGGGNTLYF. CDR3 DNA, as far as it was read: TGCACCTGCAGTGGCTGGGGGGGCGGAAAC.

Comment on this clone: Genes here carry mouse names. Read coverage stops 4 residues before the CDR3 terminus; the germline J gene supplies the remainder. The chain links TRBV13-1 to TRBJ1-2; 7 nucleotides match TRBD1. V shed 1 base and J 2 bases; nucleotides not matched to a gene: 5. Per germline, CDR1 NSHNY and CDR2 SYGAGN. The CDR3 loop spans 15 amino acids. CDR3 DNA, as far as it was read: TGTGCCAGCAGTGATCAAGGGGGCCGGAACTCC. Protein sequence: CASSDQGGRNS. The whole CDR3 sequence reads CASSDQGGRNSDYTF.

This clone showed up just a few times. The gene symbols are mouse symbols. The read ends 4 residues early relative to the CDR3; the germline J gene fills the gap. This chain joins TRBV12-1 and TRBJ2-5; D ambiguous. Germline V gives CDR1 SGHSN, CDR2 HYEKVE. The length of the CDR3 is 13 residues. CDR3 bases read: TGTGCCAGCTCTCTCGCGCTGAAAGAC. Encoded protein: CASSLALKD. The whole CDR3 reads CASSLALKDTQYF.

This clone was seen a few times. Mouse gene names apply. The missing CDR3 end, 3 residues past where the read stops, is filled in from the germline J gene. The chain is built from TRBV13-3 and TRBJ1-6; unclear D gene. TRBJ1-6 belongs to the ORF category, with a function that is uncertain. Trimming stripped 7 bases from V and 3 bases from J, with 8 bases between. The CDR3 length is 13 residues. Germline V lookup: CDR1 NNHDY, CDR2 SYVADS. The CDR3 bases that were read are TGTGCCAGCCGCGCAGACTATAATTCGCCC. Residues: CASRADYNSP. The entire CDR3 protein reads CASRADYNSPLYF.

Notes on this clone: The germline and genes are mouse ones. The CDR3 goes on 4 residues after the read ends, and that part is filled in from the germline J gene. The chain has TRBV19 and TRBJ2-7; D is undetermined. Germline values: CDR1 FNHDT, CDR2 SITEND (reference sequence). V lost 4 bases, J lost 3 bases, and 8 bases lay in between. This CDR3 is 12 amino acids long. The part of the CDR3 DNA that was read is TGTGCCAGCAGTCCAGAACGCTAT. This translates into CASSPERY. The CDR3, in full, reads CASSPERYEQYF.

Comment on this clone: Genes and germline are mouse. The read ends 4 residues before the CDR3 terminus; that terminus is restored from the germline J gene. V is TRBV13-2 and J is TRBJ2-3; 10 bases are shared with TRBD1. CDR3 length: 16 residues. CDR1 NNHNN and CDR2 SYGAGS come from the germline V gene (reference sequence). Trimming took 0 bases from V and 2 from J; bases not matched to a gene: 3. CDR3: CASGDARQGAAETLYF. CDR3 DNA (partial): TGTGCCAGCGGTGATGCAAGACAGGGGGCTGCAGAA.

Worth noting for this clone: The germline and genes are mouse ones. Read coverage stops 3 residues before the CDR3 terminus; the germline J gene supplies the remainder. The chain recombines TRBV5 with TRBJ1-6, with 7 positions matching TRBD1. Being an ORF, TRBJ1-6 has a function that is uncertain. The CDR3 contains 16 residues. V lost 0 bases, J lost 4 bases, and 3 bases stayed unmatched. CDR1 and CDR2 (germline): LGHNA, YNLKQL (reference sequence). CDR3 sequence: CASSQDWDRYNSPLYF. The covered CDR3 bases are TGTGCCAGCAGCCAAGATTGGGACAGATATAATTCGCCC.

This clone was seen a few times. Gene names follow the mouse nomenclature. The read gets to within 4 residues of the CDR3 end, and the germline J gene fills in the rest. V is TRBV13-1 and J is TRBJ1-2, with D maybe TRBD1 (6 bases). Trimming left V 2 bases short and J 0 bases short, with 11 bases between. Germline-derived CDR1 and CDR2 are NSHNY and SYGAGN. There are 15 residues in the CDR3. The DNA read from the CDR3 is TGTGCCAGCAGTGAGAGGGACAACGCAAACTCC. This encodes CASSERDNANS. The CDR3 in its entirety is CASSERDNANSDYTF.

This clone has only a few counts. Germline and genes here are mouse. Read sequence stops 4 residues before the CDR3 end, and the germline J gene provides the missing end. J is TRBJ2-3 and V is TRBV1; D is perhaps TRBD2 (6 bases). CDR3 length: 15 residues. Germline V gene data show CDR1 as NSQYPW and CDR2 as LRSPGD (reference sequence). The V end was cut by 6 bases, the J end by 1 base, with 14 bases between. CDR3 DNA, as far as it was read: TGCACCTGCAGCCACTGGGAGGGTGGTGCAGAA. Translation: CTCSHWEGGAE. The whole CDR3 sequence reads CTCSHWEGGAETLYF.

A remark on this clone: The germline and genes are mouse ones. Read sequence stops 4 residues before the CDR3 end, and the germline J gene provides the missing end. Other nucleotide sequences in the sample specify the same CDR3. The chain has TRBV5 and TRBJ2-5; 8 nucleotides align to TRBD2. Losses at the gene ends were 2 bases for V and 0 bases for J; bases not matched to a gene: 4. CDR3 length: 16 residues. CDR1 and CDR2 (germline): LGHNA, YNLKQL (reference sequence). CDR3 DNA, as far as it was read: TGTGCCAGCAGCCAAACTGGGGGCCTTAACCAAGAC. It translates to CASSQTGGLNQD. The entire CDR3 sequence reads CASSQTGGLNQDTQYF.

This clone was recorded many times. The gene names given are mouse names. Read sequence stops 4 residues before the CDR3 end, and the germline J gene provides the missing end. The genes are TRBV19 and TRBJ1-1, with D unclear. The CDR3 runs to 13 residues. Germline V gene lookup returns CDR1 FNHDT and CDR2 SITEND (reference sequence). Trimming took off 3 bases at V and 0 bases at J, with 6 bases between the two ends. CDR3 DNA, as far as it was read: TGTGCCAGCAGTAACAGTGCAAACACA. Translation gives CASSNSANT. The whole CDR3 reads CASSNSANTEVFF.

This clone was observed a few times. The gene names given are mouse names. The CDR3 extends 4 residues past the end of the read, so its final part is completed from the germline J gene. Other nucleotide sequences from this sample produce the same CDR3. The chain joins TRBV1 to TRBJ2-7; TRBD2 matches 7 bases. V was pared by 0 bases and J by 0 bases, with 2 bases of the junction left unmatched. This CDR3 has 15 amino acids. CDR1 NSQYPW and CDR2 LRSPGD come from the germline V gene (reference sequence). The CDR3: CTCSADRGGSYEQYF. CDR3 DNA (partial): TGCACCTGCAGTGCAGATCGGGGGGGCTCCTAT.